This T cell receptor beta chain was sequenced in a study of cytomegalovirus exposure and HLA in healthy donors. Study overall: HLA-typed donors contributed about 85 million unique TCRs, which were held in an early data release. Overall study results and limits: One variant, a missense change in DCLRE1C, was linked in a later analysis to TCR beta V- and J-gene trimming. Previously analyzed data showed that most TCR beta V segments were productive at a frequency of about 90% or about 30%.

The PCR made use of 60 Vbeta and 13 Jbeta primers. Sequenced by immunoSEQ multiplex PCR; TCRdb stores in-frame clones only, minus some. The data contain about 160,000 clones, roughly 77% of them singletons. Likely unrecorded immune exposures existed in these nominally healthy donors. In its sample, this clone was seen a few times. Its antigen is unidentified. The CDR3 totals 16 residues. V shed 5 bases, J shed 2 bases, and the junction held 5 bases outside the gene matches. Germline CDR1 is MNHNY and CDR2 is SVGAGI (reference sequence). Sequencing was carried out using PBMCs. The receptor was derived from a man aged 25-45 years in good health and CMV-seropositive. The chain uses TRBV6-6 and TRBJ2-3, with 12 nucleotides matching TRBD2. This CDR3 reads CASSLLAGGSTDTQYF. The CDR3 nucleotides are TGTGCCAGCAGTCTACTAGCGGGGGGTTCCACAGATACGCAGTATTTT.